This entry features one T cell receptor (beta chain) sequence. The antigen is unknown. The authors sorted CD4+ naive, central memory, regulatory and stem cell-like memory cells via CD45RO/CCR7/CD25/CD127/CD95/CD27. The record originates from a study of beta chain features in type 1 diabetes. Across the whole study: Examination spanned around 100,000,000 sorted cells from all samples. Study-wide findings and caveats: Diminished insertions and augmented deletions at VDJ junctions characterized type 1 diabetes patients. Moderately but significantly shorter TCRB CDR3s were found in Type 1 diabetes patients in all four CD4+ subsets. Any PCR bias toward short templates would affect both groups alike.

Investigators reverse transcribed all isolated RNA, so they sequenced expressed TCRB transcripts. Libraries were prepared by immunoSEQ multiplex PCR; TCRdb keeps only in-frame clonotypes and omits some of them. The data contain 300,000 or so clones, approximately 13% of them singletons. The CDR3 totals 14 residues. V lost 4 bases to trimming and J lost 8 bases, with 17 bases between them. In germline, CDR1 is SGHTA, CDR2 FQGNSA. The sample consisted of naive CD4+ T cells from blood. This sequence was found in a young woman with type 1 diabetes. The rearrangement uses TRBV7-2 and TRBJ2-5; unclear D gene. CDR3 in amino acids: CASSSPADSSTQYF. The CDR3 nucleotides are TGTGCCAGCAGCTCCCCAGCTGACTCAAGCACCCAGTACTTC. Drawing the rest from reference TRBV7-2 and TRBJ2-5, the complete variable domain is GAGVSQSPSNKVTEKGKDVELRCDPISGHTALYWYRQSLGQGLEFLIYFQGNSAPDKSGLPSDRFSAERTGGSVSTLTIQRTQQEDSAVYLCASSSPADSSTQYFGPGTRLLVL.